The 24 T cell receptor beta chains below were found in one sample sequenced in a study of T-cell memory formation after mild COVID-19. Each CDR3 protein gets one entry after TCRdb re-called the 5' RACE reads with MiXCR. Here the sample spans roughly 350,000 distinct CDR3 sequences, 28% being singletons. Sequenced input: PBMCs or a T cell subset sorted from them (not recorded which). The receptors derive from an adult woman who had mild COVID-19 (a few samples of this study predate the infection). Cell type and time point are not known.

The CDR3, as DNA: TGTGCCACCAAAGCTAGCGGGAGGCACGCTCTCACAGATACGCAGTATTTT. The encoded protein is CATKASGRHALTDTQYF. The chain uses TRBV24-1 and TRBJ2-3; TRBD2 aligns across 11 bases. Germline CDR1 and CDR2: KGHDR and SFDVKD. Trimming took 8 bases from V and 2 from J; bases not matched to a gene: 11. This CDR3 comprises 17 residues.

The chain joins TRBV30 to TRBJ2-7, with 9 positions matching TRBD1. The V segment lost 3 bases and the J segment 0 bases; nucleotides outside the gene matches: 3. From germline, CDR1 is GTSNPN and CDR2 SVGIG (reference sequence). There are 14 residues in the CDR3. This CDR3 is CAWSKGQGSYEQYF. The CDR3 DNA sequence: TGTGCCTGGAGCAAGGGACAGGGCTCCTACGAGCAGTACTTC.

Only a few counts were recorded for this clonotype. V and J are TRBV6-2 or TRBV6-3 and TRBJ1-1; TRBD1 agrees at 8 bases. CDR1 and CDR2 (germline): MNHEY, SVGEGT. V lost 2 bases, J lost 4 bases, and 12 bases stayed unmatched. CDR3 length: 17 amino acids. Written as DNA, the CDR3 is TGTGCCAGCAGTTACCCGACAGGGGCAGGATGGGCCACTGAAGCTTTCTTT. It yields the protein CASSYPTGAGWATEAFF.

There are a few counts of this clonotype. V and J are TRBV9 and TRBJ2-4; a weak D match, TRBD1 (6 bases). There are 14 residues in the CDR3. Germline V gene data show CDR1 as SGDLS and CDR2 as YYNGEE. V was trimmed by 6 bases and J by 7 bases, leaving 17 bases between them. This chain's CDR3 is CASNEDGDRNIQYF. In DNA, the CDR3 is TGTGCCAGCAACGAGGACGGAGACAGGAACATTCAGTACTTC. The full variable domain, rest sourced from reference TRBV9 and TRBJ2-4, is DSGVTQTPKHLITATGQRVTLRCSPRSGDLSVYWYQQSLDQGLQFLIQYYNGEERAKGNILERFSAQQFPDLHSELNLSSLELGDSALYFCASNEDGDRNIQYFGAGTRLSVL.

This clonotype was counted a few times. The rearrangement joins TRBV24-1 to TRBJ2-2; TRBD2 might be the D (7 bases). The V and J ends lost 9 bases and 4 bases respectively, with 20 bases between them. CDR1 KGHDR and CDR2 SFDVKD come from the germline V gene. The CDR3 is 16 residues long. The DNA of the CDR3 is TGTGCCACCCAAACAACGGGGGGCTTGGTCACCGGGGAGCTGTTTTTT. Protein sequence: CATQTTGGLVTGELFF.

In DNA form, the CDR3 reads TGTGCCAGCAGCGCCCCCTCGGGTAGCTCCTACAATGAGCAGTTCTTC. It specifies CASSAPSGSSYNEQFF. The chain has TRBV9 and TRBJ2-1; D is uncertain. The V end was cut by 3 bases, the J end by 0 bases, with 13 bases between. Germline V lookup: CDR1 SGDLS, CDR2 YYNGEE. This CDR3 is built from 16 residues.

The chain recombines TRBV24-1 with TRBJ2-2; no firm D call. Germline CDR1 and CDR2: KGHDR and SFDVKD. The CDR3 runs to 12 residues. The V gene lost 5 bases and the J gene lost 4 bases, with 4 bases spanning the gap. CDR3 protein: CATSGGTGELFF. Here the CDR3 DNA reads TGTGCCACCAGTGGAGGCACCGGGGAGCTGTTTTTT.

The rearrangement uses TRBV6-2 or TRBV6-3 and TRBJ1-5; 9 bases agree with TRBD1. V was pared by 6 bases and J by 10 bases, with 10 bases of the junction left unmatched. The CDR3 totals 14 residues. The germline gives CDR1 MNHEY, CDR2 SVGEGT. This CDR3 reads CASRHRDRAFPQHF. DNA for the CDR3: TGTGCCAGCAGACACCGGGACAGGGCCTTTCCCCAGCATTTT.

The sample holds a few counts of this clonotype. The rearrangement links TRBV6-2 or TRBV6-3 to TRBJ1-1, with 7 bases fitting TRBD1. J lost 3 bases, V lost 6 bases, and 7 bases had no gene match. There are 14 residues in the CDR3. Germline V lookup: CDR1 MNHEY, CDR2 SVGEGT. This chain's CDR3 is CASSRQGSYTEAFF. In DNA form, the CDR3 reads TGTGCCAGCAGCCGACAGGGTTCATACACTGAAGCTTTCTTT.

The chain links TRBV7-2 to TRBJ2-3; D gene unclear. This CDR3 comprises 15 residues. Germline V gene sequence: CDR1 SGHTA, CDR2 FQGNSA. Deletions cut 5 bases from V and 2 bases from J, with 14 bases between. The CDR3 sequence is CASSPHLGHTDTQYF. CDR3 nucleotide sequence: TGTGCCAGCAGCCCGCATCTGGGTCACACAGATACGCAGTATTTT. Variable domain in full (rest from reference TRBV7-2 and TRBJ2-3): GAGVSQSPSNKVTEKGKDVELRCDPISGHTALYWYRQSLGQGLEFLIYFQGNSAPDKSGLPSDRFSAERTGGSVSTLTIQRTQQEDSAVYLCASSPHLGHTDTQYFGPGTRLTVL.

The V call is TRBV12-3 or TRBV12-4, the J call TRBJ1-4; D not certain. The ends were cut back, 5 bases at V and 4 bases at J, with 11 bases in the middle. CDR3 length: 14 residues. Here the CDR3 reads CASSQWPNNEKLFF. CDR3 nucleotide sequence: TGTGCCAGCAGTCAGTGGCCGAATAATGAAAAACTGTTTTTT.

This clonotype has more than one count but fewer than ten. The V gene is TRBV7-9, the J gene TRBJ2-7, with 8 bases lining up with TRBD1. The germline V gene has CDR1 SEHNR and CDR2 FQNEAQ (reference sequence). The ends lost 4 bases at V and 7 bases at J; junction bases unmatched: 9. This CDR3 spans 14 amino acids. The CDR3 DNA reads TGTGCCAGCAGCTCGGGGACAGGCCTGAGTGAGCAGTACTTC. Amino acid sequence: CASSSGTGLSEQYF.

This clonotype was detected a few times. V is TRBV7-9 and J is TRBJ2-5, with 10 bases that match TRBD2. The CDR3 spans 17 residues. Trimming removed 3 bases from V and 5 bases from J; junction bases left unmatched: 12. From germline, CDR1 is SEHNR and CDR2 FQNEAQ (reference sequence). This CDR3 reads CASSFSTSGASFETQYF. The DNA of the CDR3 is TGTGCCAGCAGCTTCTCCACTAGCGGGGCTTCATTCGAGACCCAGTACTTC.

V is TRBV14 and J is TRBJ2-3; 8 bases are shared with TRBD2. The J segment lost 6 bases and the V segment lost 1 base, leaving 0 bases of the junction unmatched. This CDR3 is 13 amino acids long. Per germline, CDR1 SGHDN and CDR2 FVKESK. The CDR3 coding sequence is TGTGCCAGCAGCCAAGGCGGGAGGGATACGCAGTATTTT. Translating gives CASSQGGRDTQYF.

The chain uses TRBV24-1 and TRBJ2-7; 9 bases align to TRBD1. This CDR3 has 15 amino acids. V lost 5 bases to trimming and J lost 5 bases; unmatched junction nucleotides: 9. Germline V gives CDR1 KGHDR, CDR2 SFDVKD. The DNA of the CDR3 is TGTGCCACCAGTGGTGGACAGGGGAATGTCGACGAGCAGTACTTC. It encodes CATSGGQGNVDEQYF.

V usage is TRBV27 and J usage is TRBJ2-7, with TRBD2 as a possible D gene (6 bases). This CDR3 is 14 amino acids long. Looked up from germline, CDR1 is MNHEY and CDR2 is SMNVEV (reference sequence). Trimming cost V 5 bases and J 2 bases, with 13 bases left between them. The CDR3 is CASSNRDFPYEQYF. The CDR3, as DNA: TGTGCCAGCAGTAACCGGGACTTTCCCTACGAGCAGTACTTC.

J is TRBJ1-1 and V is TRBV4-1; possible D gene TRBD1, 5 bases. Deletions cut 4 bases from V and 5 bases from J, with 14 bases between. Germline CDR1 reads MGHRA; CDR2 reads YSYEKL. The CDR3 consists of 14 residues. CDR3 loop: CASSPVAGPTEAFF. In DNA form, the CDR3 reads TGCGCCAGCAGCCCAGTTGCGGGGCCTACTGAAGCTTTCTTT.

The chain has TRBV3-1 and TRBJ2-5, with TRBD1 identical over 8 bases. The CDR3 contains 16 residues. The J segment lost 4 bases and the V segment lost 3 bases, leaving 10 bases of the junction unmatched. Germline lookup yields CDR1 LGHDT and CDR2 YNNKEL (reference sequence). In DNA form, the CDR3 reads TGTGCCAGCAGCCAGGGCGGACAGGGTGCTCGAGAGACCCAGTACTTC. Protein sequence: CASSQGGQGARETQYF.

This clonotype was recorded many times. The J gene is TRBJ2-7, the V gene TRBV27; 7 positions match TRBD2. This CDR3 contains 14 residues. The J segment lost 7 bases and the V segment lost 5 bases, leaving 11 bases of the junction unmatched. Germline V gene data show CDR1 as MNHEY and CDR2 as SMNVEV (reference sequence). The DNA of the CDR3 is TGTGCCAGCAGTCCCACCGGGGGGTCCTGGGAGCAGTACTTC. Encoded protein: CASSPTGGSWEQYF.

The genes are TRBV11-2 and TRBJ1-1; D is undetermined. Trimming stripped 0 bases from V and 3 bases from J, with 8 bases between. Germline V CDR1 and CDR2: SGHAT, FQNNGV. There are 14 residues in the CDR3. The CDR3 is CASSLETGYTEAFF. The CDR3 DNA sequence: TGTGCCAGCAGCTTAGAGACGGGGTACACTGAAGCTTTCTTT.

This chain joins TRBV3-1 and TRBJ1-6, with D possibly matching TRBD1 (5 bases). Trimming shortened V by 0 bases and J by 10 bases, and 10 bases separated the two germline ends. The length of the CDR3 is 14 residues. The germline V gene has CDR1 LGHDT and CDR2 YNNKEL (reference sequence). DNA for the CDR3: TGTGCCAGCAGCCAAGATCCAGGGTGGTCACCCCTCCACTTT. It is translated as CASSQDPGWSPLHF.

This clonotype was detected a few times. The chain employs TRBV7-2 and TRBJ2-3, with TRBD2 as a possible D gene (5 bases). This CDR3 is built from 15 residues. Germline lookup yields CDR1 SGHTA and CDR2 FQGNSA. Trimming pared 0 bases from V and 7 bases from J, leaving 14 bases between. The CDR3 region has the DNA TGTGCCAGCAGCTTAGCGATGGTCGAGGGCTATACGCAGTATTTT. Its translation: CASSLAMVEGYTQYF.

V and J are TRBV29-1 and TRBJ2-5; perhaps TRBD2 as D (5 bases). The CDR3 extends over 12 amino acids. V was trimmed by 3 bases and J by 5 bases, leaving 10 bases between them. Per germline, CDR1 SQVTM and CDR2 ANQGSEA. In nucleotides, the CDR3 is TGCAGCGTTGATCCGAGGAGGGAGACCCAGTACTTC. Translated: CSVDPRRETQYF.

In this sample, this clonotype turned up a few times. The gene calls are TRBV19 and TRBJ1-1, with 8 bases fitting TRBD1. The CDR3 totals 13 residues. Germline lookup yields CDR1 LNHDA and CDR2 SQIVND (reference sequence). Losses at the gene ends were 10 bases for V and 3 bases for J; bases not matched to a gene: 7. This CDR3 is CATQGRGHTEAFF. The CDR3 DNA reads TGTGCCACCCAGGGCAGGGGGCACACTGAAGCTTTCTTT.